This TCR beta chain was captured by sequencing in a study of identifying expanded T cells in peripheral blood. Study-level results: Differentially abundant clones: about 1.2 between replicates, approximately 16 at around 2 weeks, around 20 at four. Approximately two-week clone count variance significantly increased as total template count grew.

This clone occurred once. The antigen remains undetermined. Measured with immunoSEQ multiplex PCR; TCRdb has only the in-frame clones, and not every one. The sample lists under 120,000 clones; about 89% were seen once. No infections or other immune events were documented during collection. V was pared by 4 bases and J by 1 base, with 19 bases between. This CDR3 has 17 amino acids. In germline, CDR1 is LGHNA, CDR2 YSLEER. The TCR comes from a person aged 18 to 70 in good health. Sequencing used blood. V is TRBV4-3 and J is TRBJ1-1, with D tentatively TRBD1 (6 bases). The CDR3 loop reads CASSPGLGAGANTEAFF. In DNA form, the CDR3 reads TGCGCCAGCAGCCCGGGACTTGGGGCAGGGGCGAACACTGAAGCTTTCTTT.